These 9 T cell receptor beta chains share one sample of origin, sequenced in a study of blood T cell repertoires in COVID-19. Repertoires were generated with immunoSEQ multiplex PCR, while TCRdb's copy carries only in-frame clones and drops some. Among fewer than 400,000 clones listed, just under 90% were seen once. The sample was PBMCs or T cells enriched from blood (not recorded which). Receptors originate from a woman aged 45-65 years who had recovered from COVID-19.

V is TRBV29-1 and J is TRBJ2-1, with 13 bases that match TRBD2. With 1 base clipped from V and 1 base from J, the junction kept 4 bases outside the gene matches. The CDR3 is 17 residues long. The germline gives CDR1 SQVTM, CDR2 ANQGSEA. The CDR3 sequence is CSVEGTLAGGSYNEQFF. CDR3 coding DNA: TGCAGCGTTGAAGGTACACTAGCGGGGGGGTCCTACAATGAGCAGTTCTTC.

This clone was counted a single time. The chain uses TRBV15 and TRBJ2-7; 8 bases fit TRBD2. Germline CDR1 and CDR2: LNHNV and YYDKDF (reference sequence). CDR3 length: 16 amino acids. V shed 5 bases and J 2 bases; nucleotides not matched to a gene: 11. CDR3 DNA sequence: TGTGCCACCAGCCCGTTTCCGGCGGGGGGAACCTACGAGCAGTACTTC. Translation: CATSPFPAGGTYEQYF.

The V and J genes are TRBV6-5 and TRBJ2-7; possibly TRBD2 for D (5 bases). The V end lost 6 bases, the J end lost 6 bases, and 21 bases lay between the germline ends. The germline gives CDR1 MNHEY, CDR2 SVGAGI. The CDR3 is 15 residues long. The CDR3: CASSRGSTGLREQYF. The CDR3 coding sequence is TGTGCCAGCAGCCGGGGATCCACCGGGCTGCGCGAGCAGTACTTC.

The CDR3 loop is CASSHTDRGTGELFF. The DNA for the CDR3 is TGTGCCAGCAGTCATACGGACAGGGGCACCGGGGAGCTGTTTTTT. The chain uses TRBV6-5 and TRBJ2-2, with 9 bases lining up with TRBD1. CDR1 MNHEY and CDR2 SVGAGI come from the germline V gene. Losses at the gene ends were 5 bases for V and 4 bases for J; bases not matched to a gene: 5. There are 15 residues in the CDR3.

The chain couples TRBV27 to TRBJ2-1; the match to TRBD2 covers 8 bases. V was clipped by 5 bases and J by 4 bases; unmatched bases: 7. Germline assignment: CDR1 MNHEY and CDR2 SMNVEV (reference sequence). There are 15 residues in the CDR3. The CDR3 reads CASSPLASGYNEQFF. The CDR3 nucleotides are TGTGCCAGCAGTCCCCTTGCTAGCGGGTACAATGAGCAGTTCTTC.

The chain is built from TRBV6-2 or TRBV6-3 and TRBJ2-7; 7 bases are a match to TRBD1. The CDR3 has 18 amino acids. V shed 0 bases, J shed 1 base, and the junction held 12 bases outside the gene matches. Germline V gene sequence: CDR1 MNHEY, CDR2 SVGEGT. The CDR3 reads CASSYSLLEQGPSYEQYF. CDR3 in DNA: TGTGCCAGCAGTTACTCGTTACTGGAACAGGGGCCGTCCTACGAGCAGTACTTC.

The chain recombines TRBV7-2 with TRBJ1-5; D is possibly TRBD1 (6 bases). V was clipped by 7 bases and J by 2 bases, with 21 bases between them. The CDR3 has 17 residues. CDR1 is SGHTA and CDR2 is FQGNSA in the germline V gene. CDR3 DNA: TGTGCCAGCACCGGGGGGGCGGGGCTTATGGGCAATCAGCCCCAGCATTTT. This translates into CASTGGAGLMGNQPQHF. Supplemented by reference TRBV7-2 and TRBJ1-5, the full variable domain reads GAGVSQSPSNKVTEKGKDVELRCDPISGHTALYWYRQSLGQGLEFLIYFQGNSAPDKSGLPSDRFSAERTGGSVSTLTIQRTQQEDSAVYLCASTGGAGLMGNQPQHFGDGTRLSIL.

This clone was detected only a few times. The rearrangement links TRBV4-1 to TRBJ1-3; tentative D call: TRBD1 (5 bases). Germline V CDR1 and CDR2: MGHRA, YSYEKL. The V end was cut by 4 bases, the J end by 0 bases, with 16 bases between. The CDR3 spans 17 residues. CDR3 bases: TGCGCCAGCAGCCCCCCCGGTGACAGCCACTCTGGAAACACCATATATTTT. This translates into CASSPPGDSHSGNTIYF.

The rearrangement links TRBV20-1 to TRBJ1-3; tentative D call: TRBD1 (5 bases). In germline, CDR1 is DFQATT, CDR2 SNEGSKA (reference sequence). The germline V and J ends were trimmed by 3 bases and 5 bases, with 17 bases remaining between them. The CDR3 runs 15 residues. The CDR3 nucleotides read TGCAGTGCTAGTCGCGGGGGGGGTTCGAGAAACACCATATATTTT. Encoded protein: CSASRGGGSRNTIYF.